Below are 13 T cell receptor beta chains sequenced from a single sample in a study of blood T cell repertoires in COVID-19. Method: immunoSEQ multiplex PCR; TCRdb's copy keeps in-frame clones and lacks some. This sample yields fewer than 120,000 clones, of which over 60% are seen a single time; about 3.8% belongs to the top ten. The sample was peripheral blood. All receptors come from a woman aged 80 or older with acute or convalescent COVID-19.

Concerning this clone itself: Just one base apart from a much larger clone, this may be a read error. The chain uses TRBV7-2 and TRBJ2-1; TRBD2 matches at 8 bases. There are 14 residues in the CDR3. J lost 5 bases, V lost 4 bases, and 4 bases had no gene match. Germline-derived CDR1 and CDR2 are SGHTA and FQGNSA. CDR3 sequence: CASSSWTSNNEQFF. The CDR3 DNA reads TGTGCCAGCAGCTCTTGGACTAGCAACAATGAGCAGTTCTTC.

The chain employs TRBV5-1 and TRBJ1-4; 10 bases map to TRBD1. The CDR3 is 18 amino acids. Looked up from germline, CDR1 is SGHRS and CDR2 is YFSETQ. V lost 4 bases and J lost 3; bases outside the gene matches: 12. The DNA of the CDR3 is TGCGCCAGCAGCCGTAGCCAGACAGGGGGCTTGGCTAATGAAAAACTGTTTTTT. Its translation is CASSRSQTGGLANEKLFF.

J is TRBJ2-5 and V is TRBV9; D is uncertain. CDR1 and CDR2 (germline): SGDLS, YYNGEE. This CDR3 has 16 residues. Trimming removed 2 bases at V and 0 bases at J, with 14 bases between. In nucleotides, the CDR3 is TGTGCCAGCAGCGTCGACGGGTCCTCATACCAAGAGACCCAGTACTTC. Translated, it gives CASSVDGSSYQETQYF.

J is TRBJ2-5 and V is TRBV30; maybe TRBD2 (5 bases). The V gene lost 1 base and the J gene lost 1 base, with 7 bases spanning the gap. This CDR3 contains 13 residues. CDR1 and CDR2 (germline): GTSNPN, SVGIG (reference sequence). The CDR3 is CAWSDGSQETQYF. For the CDR3, the DNA is TGTGCCTGGAGTGATGGGAGCCAAGAGACCCAGTACTTC.

At least ten counts were recorded for this clone. This specimen includes other DNA sequences encoding the same CDR3. This rearrangement joins TRBV24-1 to TRBJ2-2; D might be TRBD2 (6 bases). Germline-derived CDR1 and CDR2 are KGHDR and SFDVKD. Trimming left V 1 base short and J 3 bases short, with 8 bases between. This CDR3 has 15 residues. The CDR3 loop reads CATSDFERDTGELFF. The DNA for the CDR3 is TGTGCCACCAGTGATTTTGAGCGGGACACCGGGGAGCTGTTTTTT.

The chain is built from TRBV7-6 and TRBJ2-7, with no clear D. In germline, CDR1 is SGHVS, CDR2 FNYEAQ. V was shortened by 3 bases and J by 2 bases, with 8 bases between the two germline ends. The CDR3 sequence is 13 residues long. CDR3 amino acids: CASSFGGPYEQYF. The CDR3 DNA follows: TGTGCCAGCAGCTTCGGTGGGCCCTACGAGCAGTACTTC.

This clone was observed a handful of times. The V gene is TRBV5-6, the J gene TRBJ2-3, with 14 bases aligning to TRBD2. J was trimmed by 4 bases and V by 2 bases; bases with no gene match: 6. This CDR3 is built from 17 residues. Germline CDR1 SGHDT, CDR2 YYEEEE. CDR3 DNA sequence: TGTGCCAGCAGCTTCCGGACTAGCGGGGGGTATTCAGATACGCAGTATTTT. Translation: CASSFRTSGGYSDTQYF.

The V and J genes are TRBV6-2 or TRBV6-3 and TRBJ1-1; the D gene is possibly TRBD1 (6 bases). V was clipped by 0 bases and J by 10 bases, with 15 bases between them. Per germline, CDR1 MNHEY and CDR2 SVGEGT. This CDR3 contains 14 residues. CDR3 coding DNA: TGTGCCAGCAGTTACTCGAATATGGGACACGTAGCTTTCTTT. Its protein product is CASSYSNMGHVAFF.

The chain couples TRBV7-2 to TRBJ1-2; 7 bases are shared with TRBD1. CDR3 size: 14 residues. Looked up from germline, CDR1 is SGHTA and CDR2 is FQGNSA. Trimming cost V 4 bases and J 8 bases; bases outside gene matches: 10. CDR3 loop: CASSSYRGVEGYTF. The CDR3 DNA reads TGTGCCAGCAGCTCATACAGGGGAGTGGAAGGCTACACCTTC.

The chain combines TRBV6-4 with TRBJ1-3; 10 positions match TRBD1. The CDR3 runs to 14 residues. Looked up from germline, CDR1 is MRHNA and CDR2 is SNTAGT. The trim removed 10 bases at V and 2 bases at J, leaving 5 bases unmatched. The CDR3 sequence is CAKDRGLTGNTIYF. The DNA for the CDR3 is TGTGCCAAAGACAGGGGGCTAACTGGAAACACCATATATTTT.

The genes are TRBV29-1 and TRBJ2-3, with D possibly TRBD2 on 6 matching bases. Trimming left V 2 bases short and J 1 base short, with 10 bases between. Germline V lookup: CDR1 SQVTM, CDR2 ANQGSEA. This CDR3 is 14 amino acids long. The CDR3: CSVESGGGTDTQYF. CDR3 DNA sequence: TGCAGCGTTGAATCCGGCGGGGGCACAGATACGCAGTATTTT.

The V and J genes are TRBV30 and TRBJ1-5, with D maybe TRBD1 (6 bases). The CDR3 contains 14 residues. Germline lookup yields CDR1 GTSNPN and CDR2 SVGIG (reference sequence). V lost 3 bases to trimming and J lost 0 bases, with 9 bases between them. CDR3 in amino acids: CAWSRGSSNQPQHF. The CDR3 DNA reads as TGTGCCTGGAGCAGGGGTAGTAGCAATCAGCCCCAGCATTTT.

The rearrangement uses TRBV5-8 and TRBJ2-1; 8 bases fit TRBD2. Germline trimming cut 3 bases from V and 12 bases from J; bases unmatched to any gene: 11. The CDR3 runs 14 residues. Looked up from germline, CDR1 is SGHTS and CDR2 is YDEGEE. CDR3 bases: TGTGCCAGCAGCTCTGGGACTAGGGGGGTTTTGCAGTTCTTC. This gives the protein CASSSGTRGVLQFF.